These 29 T cell receptor beta chains were all obtained from the same sample, sequenced in a study of T-cell memory formation after mild COVID-19. TCRdb processed the 5' RACE reads anew with MiXCR; each CDR3 protein has one entry. This table holds 280,000 or so distinct CDR3 sequences, around 8% found once. The material sequenced was PBMCs or a T cell subset sorted from them (not recorded which). The receptors shown here come from a man aged 18 to 29 who had mild COVID-19 (a few samples of this study predate the infection). Cell type and time point are not known.

This clonotype was observed many times. CDR3 region: CASSLPDSLYEQYF. Here the CDR3 DNA reads TGCGCCAGCAGTCTCCCGGACTCCCTCTACGAGCAGTACTTC. The chain uses TRBV5-1 and TRBJ2-7; D possibly corresponds to TRBD2 (5 bases). The V and J ends lost 5 bases and 3 bases respectively, with 15 bases between them. CDR1 SGHRS and CDR2 YFSETQ come from the germline V gene. The CDR3 is 14 amino acids.

This clonotype was seen a few times. The chain links TRBV6-1 to TRBJ1-5, with a weak D call TRBD1 (5 bases). Looked up from germline, CDR1 is MNHNS and CDR2 is SASEGT. Trimming removed 3 bases at V and 7 bases at J, with 10 bases between. This CDR3 comprises 13 residues. The CDR3 sequence: CASSDGGRQPQHF. CDR3 nucleotides: TGTGCCAGCAGTGACGGGGGTCGACAGCCCCAGCATTTT.

This chain connects TRBV11-1 to TRBJ1-1, with no clear D. CDR1 is SGHAT, CDR2 FQDESV, per germline (reference sequence). Trimming removed 3 bases from V and 2 bases from J, with 10 bases in between. The CDR3 contains 14 residues. The CDR3 sequence is CASSFSDPNTEAFF. The DNA of the CDR3 is TGTGCCAGCAGCTTTTCGGACCCTAACACTGAAGCTTTCTTT.

The sample holds a few counts of this clonotype. This chain connects TRBV11-1 to TRBJ2-7; maybe TRBD2 (6 bases). The CDR3 runs to 12 residues. Germline values: CDR1 SGHAT, CDR2 FQDESV (reference sequence). Trimming removed 8 bases from V and 8 bases from J, with 16 bases in between. The CDR3 is CASPEEGWKQYV. The CDR3 DNA reads as TGTGCCAGCCCCGAGGAGGGATGGAAGCAGTACGTC.

The gene calls are TRBV6-2 or TRBV6-3 and TRBJ2-2; TRBD1 matches at 8 bases. The CDR3 contains 14 residues. V dropped 8 bases and J dropped 4; count of bases not matched to a gene: 6. Germline CDR1 and CDR2: MNHEY and SVGEGT. In nucleotides, the CDR3 is TGTGCCAGCCGCCGGGACAGGACCACCGGGGAGCTGTTTTTT. It encodes CASRRDRTTGELFF.

The rearrangement links TRBV21-1 to TRBJ1-6; TRBD1, the table's D call, lacks a check against the DNA. TRBV21-1 is classified as a pseudogene. The CDR3 extends over 19 amino acids. The CDR3 protein is CASSKPGQGEISTNSPLHF. The CDR3 nucleotides read TGTGCCAGCAGCAAGCCGGGACAGGGCGAGATTTCTACGAATTCACCCCTCCACTTT.

The gene calls are TRBV6-5 and TRBJ2-5, with a possible D match to TRBD2 (6 bases). With 3 bases removed from V and 4 bases from J, the gap between germline ends came to 21 bases. CDR1 is MNHEY, CDR2 SVGAGI, per germline. The CDR3 totals 17 residues. The CDR3 DNA is TGTGCCAGCAGTTATTCAACCGGGGGAAAATCACGAGAGACCCAGTACTTC. It codes for CASSYSTGGKSRETQYF.

There are a few counts of this clonotype. The rearrangement uses TRBV4-1 and TRBJ2-7; D possibly corresponds to TRBD2 (5 bases). V was pared by 4 bases and J by 3 bases, with 16 bases between. The CDR3 contains 15 residues. Germline values: CDR1 MGHRA, CDR2 YSYEKL. The CDR3 bases are TGCGCCAGCAGCCCGGCTAGCTTTGGAAACTACGAGCAGTACTTC. Amino acids: CASSPASFGNYEQYF.

The chain is built from TRBV7-2 and TRBJ2-5; the D is unclear. Trimming removed 3 bases from V and 5 bases from J, with 16 bases in between. This CDR3 has 15 residues. In germline, CDR1 is SGHTA, CDR2 FQGNSA. CDR3 amino acids: CASSFSSANGETQYF. The CDR3, as DNA: TGTGCCAGCAGCTTTTCGTCTGCCAACGGGGAGACCCAGTACTTC. The variable domain in full, completed from reference TRBV7-2 and TRBJ2-5, reads GAGVSQSPSNKVTEKGKDVELRCDPISGHTALYWYRQSLGQGLEFLIYFQGNSAPDKSGLPSDRFSAERTGGSVSTLTIQRTQQEDSAVYLCASSFSSANGETQYFGPGTRLLVL.

The V and J genes are TRBV5-4 and TRBJ2-3, with D perhaps given as TRBD1 or TRBD2 (5 bases each). CDR1 SGHNT and CDR2 YYREEE come from the germline V gene (reference sequence). V lost 3 bases and J 2 bases, leaving 10 bases between the germline ends. This CDR3 contains 14 residues. The CDR3, as DNA: TGTGCCAGCAGCTCTCCAGGGACCACAGATACGCAGTATTTT. Translation gives CASSSPGTTDTQYF.

At least ten counts were recorded for this clonotype. The chain links TRBV5-1 to TRBJ1-1; D may be TRBD1 (6 bases). V was shortened by 4 bases and J by 0 bases, with 13 bases between the two germline ends. The CDR3 has 15 residues. Germline assignment: CDR1 SGHRS and CDR2 YFSETQ. CDR3 in DNA: TGCGCCAGCAGCCCGACAGGAACCATGAACACTGAAGCTTTCTTT. Amino acids: CASSPTGTMNTEAFF.

This clonotype was detected only a few times. The chain joins TRBV12-3 or TRBV12-4 to TRBJ2-1, with a tentative D call TRBD2 (5 bases). V dropped 6 bases and J dropped 6 bases, with 15 bases sitting between them. CDR3 length: 14 amino acids. The CDR3 region has the DNA TGTGCCAGCAGCTGGGCGGGCCTAGCCAATGAGCAGTTCTTC. Translated: CASSWAGLANEQFF.

The V and J genes are TRBV12-3 or TRBV12-4 and TRBJ1-5; the D is unclear. Trimming shortened V by 5 bases and J by 7 bases, and 9 bases separated the two germline ends. The CDR3 extends over 12 amino acids. The CDR3 sequence is CASSTQAQPQHF. CDR3 nucleotides: TGTGCCAGCAGTACCCAGGCACAGCCCCAGCATTTT.

Many counts were recorded for this clonotype. At one end the junction does not follow the germline gene, possibly because of a read error. The chain is built from TRBV12-3 or TRBV12-4 and TRBJ2-6; D is undetermined. This CDR3 has 12 amino acids. CDR3 sequence (DNA): TGTGCCAGCAGTCCTGGGTCCAACGTCCTGACTTTC. The encoded protein is CASSPGSNVLTF.

This clonotype was found a few times. This rearrangement joins TRBV7-9 to TRBJ2-7; D uncertain. Germline V gives CDR1 SEHNR, CDR2 FQNEAQ (reference sequence). The length of the CDR3 is 11 residues. Trimming took 3 bases from V and 6 from J, leaving 6 bases between them. The CDR3 DNA reads TGTGCCAGCAGCTTGTCGGGCGAGCAGTACTTC. Amino acids: CASSLSGEQYF.

This clonotype was recorded many times. The chain uses TRBV28 and TRBJ2-5; 9 nucleotides line up with TRBD2. CDR1 MDHEN and CDR2 SYDVKM come from the germline V gene. The CDR3 contains 14 residues. The trim removed 5 bases at V and 5 bases at J, leaving 6 bases unmatched. CDR3 residues: CASSDAGGWETQYF. CDR3 in DNA: TGTGCCAGCAGTGACGCGGGAGGGTGGGAGACCCAGTACTTC.

The chain has TRBV20-1 and TRBJ2-7, with D possibly TRBD1 on 6 matching bases. The ends were cut back, 3 bases at V and 3 bases at J, with 15 bases in the middle. The germline gives CDR1 DFQATT, CDR2 SNEGSKA (reference sequence). The CDR3 spans 14 residues. CDR3 nucleotides: TGCAGTGCTAGCAGCCCAGGACAGCGCTACGAGCAGTACTTC. This sequence encodes CSASSPGQRYEQYF.

This clonotype has more than one count but fewer than ten. The CDR3 reads CASSPSDPGQAEEKLFF. CDR3 bases: TGCGCCAGCAGCCCTTCAGACCCGGGACAGGCTGAAGAAAAACTGTTTTTT. V gene TRBV4-3 combines with J gene TRBJ1-4; 8 nucleotides agree with TRBD1. Trimming took 4 bases from V and 8 from J; bases not matched to a gene: 15. CDR3 length equals 17 residues. Germline-derived CDR1 and CDR2 are LGHNA and YSLEER.

The table lists this clonotype with a few counts. The gene calls are TRBV4-1 and TRBJ1-1; 7 bases map to TRBD1. J lost 0 bases, V lost 3 bases, and 7 bases had no gene match. The length of the CDR3 is 16 residues. CDR1 and CDR2 (germline): MGHRA, YSYEKL. CDR3 sequence reads: CASSHRQGLMNTEAFF. The CDR3 DNA follows: TGCGCCAGCAGCCACCGACAGGGACTAATGAACACTGAAGCTTTCTTT.

This chain uses TRBV10-3 with TRBJ1-4; a possible D gene is TRBD1 (6 bases). The CDR3 length is 12 residues. The germline V gene has CDR1 ENHRY and CDR2 SYGVKD. Trimming removed 3 bases from V and 8 bases from J, with 7 bases in between. This CDR3 is CAISDGTEKLFF. CDR3 DNA: TGTGCCATCAGTGATGGGACAGAAAAACTGTTTTTT.

This clonotype was seen ten or more times. The chain has TRBV27 and TRBJ2-7; perhaps TRBD1 as D (7 bases). CDR3 size: 13 residues. V was trimmed by 3 bases and J by 6 bases, leaving 12 bases between them. Germline values: CDR1 MNHEY, CDR2 SMNVEV (reference sequence). The CDR3 DNA reads TGTGCCAGCAGTTTGGAGGGGGCCCGCGAGCAGTACTTC. It specifies CASSLEGAREQYF.

The rearrangement joins TRBV9 to TRBJ2-3; 9 bases agree with TRBD1. CDR3 length equals 17 residues. Trimming took 0 bases from V and 0 from J; bases not matched to a gene: 5. Germline loops: CDR1 SGDLS, CDR2 YYNGEE. The CDR3 bases are TGTGCCAGCAGCGTAGGAGACAGGGGGGACAGCACAGATACGCAGTATTTT. Amino acid sequence: CASSVGDRGDSTDTQYF.

The chain uses TRBV29-1 and TRBJ2-5, with a tentative D call TRBD1 (7 bases). Germline V lookup: CDR1 SQVTM, CDR2 ANQGSEA. V dropped 6 bases and J dropped 3 bases, with 11 bases sitting between them. The CDR3 has 12 residues. The CDR3 here is CSVEGAEETQYF. The CDR3 nucleotides are TGCAGCGTGGAGGGGGCAGAAGAGACCCAGTACTTC.

The chain combines TRBV10-3 with TRBJ1-2, with 9 bases that match TRBD1. This CDR3 has 13 amino acids. The V gene's germline CDR1 is ENHRY and CDR2 SYGVKD. Trimming removed 5 bases from V and 8 bases from J; junction bases left unmatched: 6. CDR3 sequence (DNA): TGTGCCATCAGTCAACAGGGGGCTGAAGGCTACACCTTC. This encodes CAISQQGAEGYTF.

The V call is TRBV15, the J call TRBJ2-5; 7 bases line up with TRBD2. Losses at the gene ends were 6 bases for V and 5 bases for J; bases not matched to a gene: 6. The CDR3 contains 13 residues. The germline V gene has CDR1 LNHNV and CDR2 YYDKDF (reference sequence). The CDR3 spells CATSGRGWETQYF. The CDR3 DNA sequence: TGTGCCACCAGTGGGAGGGGCTGGGAGACCCAGTACTTC.

This clonotype has just a few counts. This chain links TRBV6-6 with TRBJ1-1, with D unclear. The CDR3 spans 18 residues. From germline, CDR1 is MNHNY and CDR2 SVGAGI (reference sequence). The germline V and J ends were trimmed by 0 bases and 1 base, with 18 bases remaining between them. In DNA form, the CDR3 reads TGTGCCAGCAGTTACTCAAGGGAGGATACCCTGGAGAACACTGAAGCTTTCTTT. Its protein product is CASSYSREDTLENTEAFF.

This clonotype was found a few times. The chain carries TRBV7-7 and TRBJ1-5; D ambiguous. The V gene's germline CDR1 is SSHAT and CDR2 FNYEAQ (reference sequence). The CDR3 extends over 13 amino acids. V shed 1 base and J shed 5 bases, with 6 bases lying between them. The CDR3 spells CASSLGEDQPQHF. CDR3 nucleotide sequence: TGTGCCAGCAGCTTAGGGGAGGATCAGCCCCAGCATTTT. Full variable domain (outside the CDR3, taken from reference TRBV7-7 and TRBJ1-5): GAGVSQSPRYKVTKRGQDVTLRCDPISSHATLYWYQQALGQGPEFLTYFNYEAQPDKSGLPSDRFSAERPEGSISTLTIQRTEQRDSAMYRCASSLGEDQPQHFGDGTRLSIL.

This clonotype has more than one count but fewer than ten. The chain carries TRBV20-1 and TRBJ2-3; D may correspond to TRBD1 or TRBD2 (5 bases each). Germline V gene sequence: CDR1 DFQATT, CDR2 SNEGSKA (reference sequence). This CDR3 is built from 14 residues. V lost 4 bases, J lost 0 bases, and 11 bases lay in between. This CDR3 reads CSATGPTSTDTQYF. CDR3 in DNA: TGCAGTGCTACGGGACCTACGAGCACAGATACGCAGTATTTT.

The chain joins TRBV7-2 to TRBJ2-7, with D perhaps matching TRBD2 (5 bases). Germline V lookup: CDR1 SGHTA, CDR2 FQGNSA. Trimming took 3 bases from V and 4 from J, leaving 10 bases between them. The CDR3 consists of 13 residues. CDR3 DNA sequence: TGTGCCAGCAGCTTCGGGGTACGATACGAGCAGTACTTC. It specifies CASSFGVRYEQYF.